This T cell receptor (beta chain) originates from a study of glioma-infiltrating T cells. The study, taken as a whole, reports: Tissue and blood shared very few CDR3 sequences. Above-expected tissue-blood divergence occurred in all gliomas, most in low-grade ones.

Using RNA template, CDR3s of TCR alpha and beta were amplified with iRepertoire arm-PCR. Tissue mRNA or PBMC total RNA, 100-400 ng, went into one-step reverse transcription and amplification. Each CDR3 protein gets one entry after TCRdb re-called the multiplex PCR reads with MiXCR. Among approximately 120,000 distinct CDR3 sequences listed, 23% were seen once. CDR1 is MNHNY and CDR2 is SVGAGI in the germline V gene (reference sequence). The CDR3 is 17 amino acids. V trimming: 0 bases; J trimming: 3 bases; junction bases outside the gene matches: 10. This clonotype has a count of ten or more. Its antigen is undetermined.

The sample consisted of glioma tissue, nonneoplastic brain tissue, or PBMCs (not recorded which). This chain joins TRBV6-6 and TRBJ2-7; 8 nucleotides agree with TRBD1. The TCR sequence derives from a human donor with low-grade glioma or glioblastoma, undergoing nonglioma brain surgery, or in good health (not recorded which). The CDR3 reads CASSYSRTGWYFYEQYF. The CDR3 DNA follows: TGTGCCAGCAGTTACTCCCGGACAGGGTGGTATTTCTACGAGCAGTACTTC.